This T cell receptor (beta chain) appears in the sequencing data of a study of blood T cell repertoires in COVID-19. Background on the study: Samples came from the United States, Italy and Spain, spanning acute and convalescent COVID-19. From T cells, B-cell-depleted T cells, or PBMCs came the material, which was cDNA or gDNA.

Per the original methods: Scientists estimated how many nucleated cells there were by amplifying reference gene primers. Sequencing used immunoSEQ multiplex PCR; TCRdb keeps in-frame clones, though not all of them. For V, J and clone size, that table is used; D and trimming come from the DNA. This sample has 100,000 to 120,000 clones; 76% occur once, and the top ten carry 3% to 4.5%. J gave up 6 bases and V 4 bases, and 12 bases lay outside the gene matches. From germline, CDR1 is MNHEY and CDR2 SMNVEV (reference sequence). This CDR3 comprises 15 residues. The receptor was derived from a woman older than 75 with acute or convalescent COVID-19. Source material: peripheral blood. J is TRBJ2-7 and V is TRBV27; the match to TRBD2 covers 7 bases. As DNA, the CDR3 is TGTGCCAGCAGTTCCTTAAAGGGATGGGGGGGCGAGCAGTACTTC. The encoded protein is CASSSLKGWGGEQYF.